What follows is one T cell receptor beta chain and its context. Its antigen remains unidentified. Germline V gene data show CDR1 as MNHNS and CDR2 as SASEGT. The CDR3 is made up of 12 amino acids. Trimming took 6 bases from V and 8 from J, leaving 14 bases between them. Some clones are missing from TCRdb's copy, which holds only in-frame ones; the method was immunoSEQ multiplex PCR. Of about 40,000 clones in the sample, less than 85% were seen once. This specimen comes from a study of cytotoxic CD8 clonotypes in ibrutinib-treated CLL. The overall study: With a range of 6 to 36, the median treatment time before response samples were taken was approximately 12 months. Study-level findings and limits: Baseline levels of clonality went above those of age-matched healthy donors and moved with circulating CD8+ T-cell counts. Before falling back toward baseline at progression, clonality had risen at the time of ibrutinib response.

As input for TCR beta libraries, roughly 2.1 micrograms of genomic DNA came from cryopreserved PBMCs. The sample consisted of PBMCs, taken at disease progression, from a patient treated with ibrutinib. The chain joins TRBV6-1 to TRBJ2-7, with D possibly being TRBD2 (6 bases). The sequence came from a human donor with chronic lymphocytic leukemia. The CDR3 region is CASREGPEKQYF. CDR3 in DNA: TGTGCCAGCAGGGAGGGGCCTGAAAAGCAGTACTTC.